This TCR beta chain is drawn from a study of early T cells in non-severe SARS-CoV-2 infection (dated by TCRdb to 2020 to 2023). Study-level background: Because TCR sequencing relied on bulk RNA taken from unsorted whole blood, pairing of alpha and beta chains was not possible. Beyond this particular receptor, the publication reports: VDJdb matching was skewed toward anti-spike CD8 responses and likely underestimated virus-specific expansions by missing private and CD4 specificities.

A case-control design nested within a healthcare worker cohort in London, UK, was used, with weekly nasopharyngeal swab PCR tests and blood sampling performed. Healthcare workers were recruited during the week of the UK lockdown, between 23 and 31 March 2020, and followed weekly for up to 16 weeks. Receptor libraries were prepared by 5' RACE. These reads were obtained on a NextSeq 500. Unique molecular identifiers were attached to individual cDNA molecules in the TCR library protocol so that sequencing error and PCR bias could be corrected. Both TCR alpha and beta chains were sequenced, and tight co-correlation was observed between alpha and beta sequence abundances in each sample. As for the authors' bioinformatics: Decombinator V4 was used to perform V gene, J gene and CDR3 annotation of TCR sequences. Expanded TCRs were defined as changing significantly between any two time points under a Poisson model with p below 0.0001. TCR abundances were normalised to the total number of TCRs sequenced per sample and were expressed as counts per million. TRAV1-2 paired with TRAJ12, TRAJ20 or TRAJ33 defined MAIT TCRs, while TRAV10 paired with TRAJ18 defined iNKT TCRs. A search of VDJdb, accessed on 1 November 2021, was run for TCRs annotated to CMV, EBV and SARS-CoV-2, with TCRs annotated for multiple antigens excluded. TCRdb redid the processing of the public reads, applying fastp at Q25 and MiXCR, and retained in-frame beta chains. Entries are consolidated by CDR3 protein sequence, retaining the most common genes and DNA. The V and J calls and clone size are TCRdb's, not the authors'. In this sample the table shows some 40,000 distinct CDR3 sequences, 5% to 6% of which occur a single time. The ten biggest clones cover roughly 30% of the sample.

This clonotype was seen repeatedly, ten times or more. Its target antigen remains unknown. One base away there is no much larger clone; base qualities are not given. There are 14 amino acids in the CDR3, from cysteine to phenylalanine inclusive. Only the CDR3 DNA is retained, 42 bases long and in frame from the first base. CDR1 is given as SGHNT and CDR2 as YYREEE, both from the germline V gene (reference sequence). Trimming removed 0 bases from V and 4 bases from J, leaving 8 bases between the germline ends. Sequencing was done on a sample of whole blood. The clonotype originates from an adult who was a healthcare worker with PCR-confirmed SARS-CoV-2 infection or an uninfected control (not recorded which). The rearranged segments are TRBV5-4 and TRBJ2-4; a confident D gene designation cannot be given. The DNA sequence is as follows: TGTGCCAGCAGCTTGGACAGTCTGAAAAACATTCAGTACTTC. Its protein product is CASSLDSLKNIQYF.